The text below deals with one T cell receptor (beta chain). These data belong to a study of control samples from healthy donors and cancer patients. Germline CDR1 reads GTSNPN; CDR2 reads SVGIG (reference sequence). The V gene lost 3 bases and the J gene lost 7 bases, with 13 bases spanning the gap. The CDR3 has 14 residues. Some clones are missing from TCRdb's copy, which holds only in-frame ones; the method was immunoSEQ multiplex PCR. The sample records about 65,000 clones, 90% being singletons. This clonotype was obtained from a woman in her fifties or sixties with colorectal cancer. The sequencing input was PBMCs. The chain joins TRBV30 to TRBJ1-6; a possible D gene is TRBD1 (5 bases). The CDR3 region has the DNA TGTGCCTGGAGCCCGCGGGGGAAGAATTCACCCCTCCACTTT. The encoded protein is CAWSPRGKNSPLHF.